The rows below give T cell receptor beta chains drawn from one sample of a study of beta chain features in type 1 diabetes. Libraries were prepared by immunoSEQ multiplex PCR; TCRdb keeps only in-frame clonotypes and omits some of them. The sample consists of a few hundred thousand clones, roughly 12% of them appearing once. Material for sequencing was naive CD4+ T cells from blood. These receptors were taken from a woman aged 18-29 years with type 1 diabetes. CDR3s include the opening cysteine and the closing phenylalanine or tryptophan. D genes are given only for firm matches. Expanded clones are given a class, and other clones once, few, many or no size at all.

clone size,V gene,J gene,D gene,CDR3 protein,CDR3 DNA
few,TRBV9,TRBJ1-5,-,CASSGGEAGPNSNQPQHF,TGTGCCAGCAGCGGGGGGGAGGCAGGCCCAAATAGCAATCAGCCCCAGCATTTT
-,TRBV7-9,TRBJ2-5,TRBD2,CASSQGLAGAQETQYF,TGTGCCAGCAGCCAGGGACTAGCGGGGGCACAAGAGACCCAGTACTTC
-,TRBV19,TRBJ2-7,TRBD1,CASSGGTGYHEQYF,TGTGCCAGTAGTGGCGGGACAGGGTACCACGAGCAGTACTTC
few,TRBV25-1,TRBJ2-3,TRBD2,CASSVRRGGHGTQYF,TGTGCCAGCAGTGTACGGCGGGGGGGCCATGGTACGCAGTATTTT
-,TRBV7-9,TRBJ1-2,TRBD1,CASSPGQGGYGYTF,TGTGCCAGCAGCCCGGGACAGGGTGGCTATGGCTACACCTTC
few,TRBV15,TRBJ1-4,-,CATSRGVAQENEKLFF,TGTGCCACCAGCAGAGGAGTAGCACAGGAAAATGAAAAACTGTTTTTT
-,TRBV29-1,TRBJ1-1,TRBD1,CSVEDRVSWDTEAFF,TGCAGCGTTGAGGACAGGGTAAGTTGGGACACTGAAGCTTTCTTT
few,TRBV28,TRBJ2-5,-,CASSSREPVQETQYF,TGTGCCAGCAGTTCCCGGGAGCCCGTCCAAGAGACCCAGTACTTC
-,TRBV15,TRBJ1-5,-,CATSSLGSNQPQHF,TGTGCCACCAGCAGCCTCGGGAGCAATCAGCCCCAGCATTTT
few,TRBV25-1,TRBJ2-7,TRBD1,CASSELGDRTYEQYF,TGTGCCAGCAGTGAATTGGGGGACAGGACTTACGAGCAGTACTTC
-,TRBV9,TRBJ1-2,-,CASSGRTAYGYTF,TGTGCCAGCAGCGGTCGGACAGCTTATGGCTACACCTTC
few,TRBV5-4,TRBJ1-2,TRBD1,CASSLGATGVFGYTF,TGTGCCAGCAGCTTGGGAGCGACAGGGGTTTTCGGCTACACCTTC
few,TRBV7-2,TRBJ2-3,-,CASSLGVRADTQYF,TGTGCCAGCAGCTTAGGGGTCAGGGCAGATACGCAGTATTTT
few,TRBV5-8,TRBJ1-1,-,CASSFSRGGYTEAFF,TGTGCCAGCAGCTTCTCCAGGGGCGGGTACACTGAAGCTTTCTTT
-,TRBV7-2,TRBJ1-4,-,CASSPRVREKLFF,TGTGCCAGCAGCCCCAGGGTGAGGGAAAAACTGTTTTTT
few,TRBV4-3,TRBJ2-3,-,CASSQAGLNTDTQYF,TGCGCCAGCAGCCAAGCGGGACTCAACACAGATACGCAGTATTTT
-,TRBV15,TRBJ2-5,TRBD2,CATSRVGLAGGNQETQYF,TGTGCCACCAGCAGAGTAGGACTAGCGGGAGGGAACCAAGAGACCCAGTACTTC
few,TRBV21-1,TRBJ2-1,-,CASPENHRPGYNEQFF,TGTGCCAGCCCCGAAAACCACAGGCCCGGCTACAATGAGCAGTTCTTC
-,TRBV9,TRBJ2-5,TRBD2,CASSPQAGEETQYF,TGTGCCAGCAGCCCACAAGCGGGGGAGGAGACCCAGTACTTC
-,TRBV27,TRBJ1-5,-,CASSRLQLAGQPQHF,TGTGCCTCCTCCCGGCTACAGTTGGCGGGTCAGCCCCAGCATTTT
few,TRBV5-1,TRBJ2-3,TRBD1,CASSLGQGLTDTQYF,TGCGCCAGCAGCTTGGGACAGGGGCTCACAGATACGCAGTATTTT
few,TRBV4-1,TRBJ2-7,TRBD1,CASSQTLGGLYEQYF,TGCGCCAGCAGCCAAACTTTAGGGGGCTTGTACGAGCAGTACTTC
-,TRBV30,TRBJ1-4,-,CAWSGGANEKLFF,TGTGCCTGGAGTGGGGGGGCTAATGAAAAACTGTTTTTT
-,TRBV6-4,TRBJ1-2,-,CASSDSTQGYTF,TGTGCCAGCAGTGACTCGACACAAGGCTACACCTTC
-,TRBV20-1,TRBJ2-7,-,CSEKESYEQYF,TGCAGTGAGAAGGAGTCCTACGAGCAGTACTTC
-,TRBV9,TRBJ2-4,-,CASSVDPLAKNIQYF,TGTGCCAGCAGCGTAGATCCGCTAGCCAAGAACATTCAGTACTTC
few,TRBV5-1,TRBJ1-2,-,CASSLGGPGGYTF,TGCGCCAGCAGCTTGGGCGGCCCCGGGGGCTACACCTTC
-,TRBV10-3,TRBJ1-5,-,CAISEDNVGPQHF,TGTGCCATCAGTGAAGACAACGTAGGGCCCCAGCATTTT
-,TRBV19,TRBJ2-7,TRBD1,CASQRDRGYEQYF,TGTGCCAGTCAAAGAGACAGGGGCTACGAGCAGTACTTC
few,TRBV5-1,TRBJ1-2,TRBD1,CASSGSQGADGYTF,TGCGCCAGCAGCGGATCGCAGGGGGCGGATGGCTACACCTTC
few,TRBV5-1,TRBJ2-1,TRBD2,CASSRSGGPQFYNEQFF,TGCGCCAGCAGCAGGAGCGGGGGGCCCCAGTTCTACAATGAGCAGTTCTTC
-,TRBV10-3,TRBJ2-3,TRBD2,CAISDPGLAGEDTQYF,TGTGCCATCAGTGACCCGGGACTAGCGGGGGAAGATACGCAGTATTTT
few,TRBV5-1,TRBJ2-6,TRBD1,CASSLQGNGANVLTF,TGCGCCAGCAGCTTACAGGGGAACGGGGCCAACGTCCTGACTTTC
-,TRBV5-4,TRBJ2-7,-,CASSSRTGRGNEQYF,TGTGCCAGCAGCTCCAGGACAGGCCGGGGGAACGAGCAGTACTTC
few,TRBV30,TRBJ2-2,-,CAWSVLWGAGELFF,TGTGCCTGGAGTGTATTGTGGGGGGCCGGGGAGCTGTTTTTT
few,TRBV30,TRBJ2-5,-,CAWTAGLEETQYF,TGTGCCTGGACGGCGGGTTTGGAGGAGACCCAGTACTTC
-,TRBV4-3,TRBJ2-7,-,CASSQESALYYEQYF,TGCGCCAGCAGCCAAGAATCAGCGCTTTACTACGAGCAGTACTTC
-,TRBV4-1,TRBJ2-2,-,CASSQDRVRAWDTGELFF,TGCGCCAGCAGCCAAGATAGAGTCAGGGCCTGGGACACCGGGGAGCTGTTTTTT
-,TRBV28,TRBJ1-4,TRBD1,CASSSGTGSDF,TGTGCCAGCAGTTCCGGGACAGGAAGTGATTTT